This is a list of T cell receptor beta chains from one sample in a study of cytomegalovirus exposure and HLA in healthy donors. Profiled with immunoSEQ multiplex PCR; TCRdb holds only in-frame clones, not every one. The data show approximately 230,000 clones, roughly 90% seen once. Sequenced input: PBMCs. These receptors were collected from a man younger than 35 in good health and CMV-seropositive. Both conserved end residues are part of each CDR3.

j_gene,len,v_gene,CDR3aa
TRBJ2-7,14,TRBV19,CASSMGTGIHEQYF
TRBJ2-2,16,TRBV27,CASSTPDRVNTGELFF
TRBJ2-1,14,TRBV18,CASSPLRTWDEQFF
TRBJ2-2,14,TRBV5-1,CASSPVAGDGELFF
TRBJ2-7,14,TRBV28,CASSFLGTSREQYF
TRBJ1-1,15,TRBV5-1,CASSLGSTLNTEAFF
TRBJ1-2,16,TRBV6-5,CASSYRGQGPNYGYTF
TRBJ2-7,15,TRBV2,CASSEFGQGEAEQYF
TRBJ2-1,11,TRBV2,CASRRHNEQFF
TRBJ1-1,12,TRBV7-9,CASSSLGPEAFF
TRBJ1-2,12,TRBV5-6,CASSASSYGYTF
TRBJ2-7,14,TRBV7-8,CASSLAGNSYEQYF
TRBJ2-2,13,TRBV14,CASSQGVAGELFF
TRBJ2-6,14,TRBV6-1,CASSEYTGANVLTF
TRBJ2-7,14,TRBV29-1,CSVSFTGRADEQYF
TRBJ1-1,15,TRBV6-5,CASSYLQGGPTEAFF
TRBJ1-5,15,TRBV7-8,CASSFGLSYNQPQHF
TRBJ2-1,15,TRBV5-1,CASSPGLAGYNEQFF
TRBJ1-2,16,TRBV5-5,CASSRAGTPSWDGYTF